Described below is a single TCR beta chain sequence and its context. This specimen belongs to a study of control samples from healthy donors and cancer patients. The repertoire was sequenced with immunoSEQ multiplex PCR; TCRdb's copy has only in-frame clones and lacks some. The sample has tens of thousands of clones; roughly 90% are singletons. Germline V gives CDR1 LNHDA, CDR2 SQIVND (reference sequence). V was trimmed by 4 bases and J by 3 bases, leaving 6 bases between them. CDR3 length: 12 amino acids. This receptor was identified in a woman between 65 and 79 years old in good health. J is TRBJ1-2 and V is TRBV19; no clear D gene. The sample taken for sequencing was blood. The CDR3 reads CASSSVDYGYTF. DNA for the CDR3: TGTGCCAGTAGTAGCGTGGACTATGGCTACACCTTC.